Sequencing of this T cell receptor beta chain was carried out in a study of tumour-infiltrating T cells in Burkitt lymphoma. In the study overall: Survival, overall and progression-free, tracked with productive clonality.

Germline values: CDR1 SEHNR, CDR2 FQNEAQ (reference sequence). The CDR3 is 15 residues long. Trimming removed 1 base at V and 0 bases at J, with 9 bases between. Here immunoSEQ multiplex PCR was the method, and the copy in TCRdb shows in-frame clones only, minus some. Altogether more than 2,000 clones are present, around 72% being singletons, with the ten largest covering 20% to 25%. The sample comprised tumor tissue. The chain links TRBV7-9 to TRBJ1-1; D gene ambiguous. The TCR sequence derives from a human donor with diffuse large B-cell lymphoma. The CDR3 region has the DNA TGTGCCAGCAGCTTAGAGGCAGCCCTGAACACTGAAGCTTTCTTT. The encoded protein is CASSLEAALNTEAFF.